Each of the 15 T cell receptor beta chains below was sequenced from the same sample in a study of cytomegalovirus exposure and HLA in healthy donors. The primer mix had 60 Vbeta and 13 Jbeta primers. Sequencing used immunoSEQ multiplex PCR; TCRdb keeps in-frame clones, though not all of them. The listing records roughly 100,000 clones. The specimen sequenced was PBMCs. The origin of the receptors is a woman in her 30s in good health and CMV-seronegative.

The chain links TRBV4-1 to TRBJ2-1, with TRBD2 matching 7 bases. The CDR3 has 15 residues. Germline V lookup: CDR1 MGHRA, CDR2 YSYEKL. Trimming cost V 5 bases and J 4 bases; bases outside gene matches: 8. The CDR3 sequence: CASSERLALYNEQFF. CDR3 coding DNA: TGCGCCAGCAGCGAGAGACTAGCCCTTTACAATGAGCAGTTCTTC.

The V gene is TRBV30, the J gene TRBJ1-1, with TRBD1 identical over 7 bases. From germline, CDR1 is GTSNPN and CDR2 SVGIG (reference sequence). The CDR3 is 14 residues long. J gave up 6 bases and V 2 bases, and 9 bases lay outside the gene matches. The CDR3 DNA follows: TGTGCCTGGAGTCGGGACAGCCGCCTCGCTGAAGCTTTCTTT. It codes for CAWSRDSRLAEAFF.

The chain has TRBV30 and TRBJ2-7; D might be TRBD2 (6 bases). The ends were cut back, 2 bases at V and 7 bases at J, with 9 bases in the middle. Germline CDR1 GTSNPN, CDR2 SVGIG (reference sequence). The CDR3 length is 11 residues. CDR3 protein: CAWSPAGEQYF. The CDR3 DNA is TGTGCCTGGAGTCCCGCGGGGGAGCAGTACTTC.

The chain joins TRBV27 to TRBJ2-1; 10 nucleotides line up with TRBD2. CDR1 is MNHEY and CDR2 is SMNVEV in the germline V gene (reference sequence). V was clipped by 6 bases and J by 3 bases; unmatched bases: 5. The CDR3 covers 15 residues. The DNA for the CDR3 is TGTGCCAGCAGCCTGACTAGCGGGTTCTACAATGAGCAGTTCTTC. It encodes CASSLTSGFYNEQFF.

This sequence joins TRBV29-1 and TRBJ1-4; 8 nucleotides align to TRBD1. The CDR3 contains 16 residues. Losses at the gene ends were 7 bases for V and 4 bases for J; bases not matched to a gene: 14. CDR1 SQVTM and CDR2 ANQGSEA come from the germline V gene. The CDR3 protein is CSAQHTSGGLNEKLFF. As DNA, the CDR3 is TGCAGCGCCCAACACACTTCAGGGGGCCTTAATGAAAAACTGTTTTTT.

In nucleotides, the CDR3 is TGCGCCAGCAGCCCGGACAGGGGTGGCTACACCTTC. Translating gives CASSPDRGGYTF. The chain couples TRBV5-1 to TRBJ1-2, with TRBD1 matching 9 bases. CDR3 size: 12 residues. The ends lost 4 bases at V and 7 bases at J; junction bases unmatched: 2. Germline values: CDR1 SGHRS, CDR2 YFSETQ.

J is TRBJ2-1 and V is TRBV7-2, with 9 bases fitting TRBD1. Germline assignment: CDR1 SGHTA and CDR2 FQGNSA. The J segment lost 5 bases and the V segment lost 5 bases, leaving 7 bases of the junction unmatched. This CDR3 comprises 15 residues. CDR3 DNA sequence: TGTGCCAGCAGCACCAACAGGGGGCGGAACAATGAGCAGTTCTTC. It specifies CASSTNRGRNNEQFF.

The chain joins TRBV28 to TRBJ1-1; 7 bases agree with TRBD1. Trimming removed 4 bases from V and 4 bases from J; junction bases left unmatched: 3. The CDR3 spans 13 residues. The germline gives CDR1 MDHEN, CDR2 SYDVKM. The CDR3 reads CASSSQGVTEAFF. The CDR3 DNA is TGTGCCAGCAGTTCGCAGGGGGTCACTGAAGCTTTCTTT.

V is TRBV5-1 and J is TRBJ1-6; a possible D gene is TRBD1 (5 bases). V gave up 5 bases and J gave up 4 bases, with 13 bases separating them. This CDR3 has 15 amino acids. The germline CDR1 and CDR2 sequences are SGHRS and YFSETQ. The CDR3 is CASSSRDLYNSPLHF. CDR3 nucleotide sequence: TGCGCCAGCAGTTCTCGGGACTTGTATAATTCACCCCTCCACTTT. Combining the CDR3 with reference TRBV5-1 and TRBJ1-6 gives the whole variable domain KAGVTQTPRYLIKTRGQQVTLSCSPISGHRSVSWYQQTPGQGLQFLFEYFSETQRNKGNFPGRFSGRQFSNSRSEMNVSTLELGDSALYLCASSSRDLYNSPLHFGNGTRLTVT.

The rearrangement links TRBV6-5 to TRBJ2-3; perhaps TRBD1 as D (6 bases). CDR1 is MNHEY, CDR2 SVGAGI, per germline. V lost 8 bases to trimming and J lost 2 bases, with 14 bases between them. The CDR3 spans 14 residues. In nucleotides, the CDR3 is TGTGCCAGCGGGGGCAGGGGAGCCACAGATACGCAGTATTTT. Translating gives CASGGRGATDTQYF.

On this clone itself: Different DNA sequences within this sample yield the same CDR3. J is TRBJ1-1 and V is TRBV5-1, with a tentative D call TRBD1 (6 bases). CDR1 SGHRS and CDR2 YFSETQ come from the germline V gene. The CDR3 has 14 residues. Trimming took 0 bases from V and 5 from J, leaving 11 bases between them. The CDR3 sequence: CASSLAGVETEAFF. The CDR3 DNA reads as TGCGCCAGCAGCTTGGCAGGGGTTGAGACTGAAGCTTTCTTT.

The chain combines TRBV28 with TRBJ2-7; 15 bases line up with TRBD2. With V trimmed by 2 bases and J by 7 bases, 6 bases remained unmatched. Germline loops: CDR1 MDHEN, CDR2 SYDVKM. CDR3 length: 16 residues. The CDR3 protein is CASSLPRTSGRVEQYF. The CDR3 DNA follows: TGTGCCAGCAGTTTACCCCGGACTAGCGGGAGGGTGGAGCAGTACTTC.

V and J are TRBV19 and TRBJ1-4; unclear D gene. V shed 5 bases and J shed 2 bases, with 12 bases lying between them. CDR3 length: 15 amino acids. Per germline, CDR1 LNHDA and CDR2 SQIVND (reference sequence). For the CDR3, the DNA is TGTGCCAGTAGTTTCTCGAGGGCCACTAATGAAAAACTGTTTTTT. This sequence encodes CASSFSRATNEKLFF.

The chain uses TRBV28 and TRBJ2-1; 11 positions match TRBD1. V lost 6 bases and J lost 1; bases outside the gene matches: 5. The length of the CDR3 is 16 residues. Germline V gene sequence: CDR1 MDHEN, CDR2 SYDVKM. The CDR3 loop reads CASRGQGATSYNEQFF. The CDR3 region has the DNA TGTGCCAGCAGAGGACAGGGGGCGACGTCCTACAATGAGCAGTTCTTC.

The V and J genes are TRBV6-5 and TRBJ1-1; TRBD1 aligns across 11 bases. CDR1 MNHEY and CDR2 SVGAGI come from the germline V gene. V lost 4 bases to trimming and J lost 5 bases; unmatched junction nucleotides: 3. There are 14 residues in the CDR3. The CDR3 sequence: CASSWDRGSTEAFF. The CDR3 nucleotides read TGTGCCAGCAGTTGGGACAGGGGGAGTACTGAAGCTTTCTTT.